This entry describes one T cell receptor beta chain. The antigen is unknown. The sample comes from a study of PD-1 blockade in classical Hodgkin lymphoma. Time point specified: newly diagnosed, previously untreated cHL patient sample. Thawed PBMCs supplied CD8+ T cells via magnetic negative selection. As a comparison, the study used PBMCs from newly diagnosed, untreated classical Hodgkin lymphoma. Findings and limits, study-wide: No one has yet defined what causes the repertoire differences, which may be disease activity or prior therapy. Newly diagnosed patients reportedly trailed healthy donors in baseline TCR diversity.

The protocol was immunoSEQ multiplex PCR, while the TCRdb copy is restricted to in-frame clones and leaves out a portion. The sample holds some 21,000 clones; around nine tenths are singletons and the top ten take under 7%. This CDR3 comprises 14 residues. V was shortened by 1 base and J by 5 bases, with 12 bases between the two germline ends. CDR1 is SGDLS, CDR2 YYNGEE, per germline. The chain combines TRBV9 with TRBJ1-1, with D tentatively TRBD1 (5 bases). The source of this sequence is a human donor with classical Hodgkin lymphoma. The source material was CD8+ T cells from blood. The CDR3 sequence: CASSVTGTATEAFF. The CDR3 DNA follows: TGTGCCAGCAGCGTAACCGGGACTGCGACTGAAGCTTTCTTT.